This TCR beta chain was retrieved from a study of beta chain features in type 1 diabetes. Study-level findings and limits: Here, the possible influence of HLA type (on TCRB rearrangement) remained unresolved. Patients showed naive, central memory and Treg TCRB repertoires that appeared more similar than those of healthy donors.

With regard to this clone: The antigen is unknown.

CDR3 size: 18 residues. V gave up 1 base and J gave up 6 bases; unmatched junction bases: 12. Germline loops: CDR1 MGHRA, CDR2 YSYEKL. Of the isolated RNA, all was reverse transcribed, and so the sequenced material was expressed TCRB transcripts. Average reads for naive, central memory and regulatory T cell samples were about 3.57 million. Here immunoSEQ multiplex PCR was the method, and the copy in TCRdb shows in-frame clones only, minus some. The sample lists over 700,000 clones, roughly 15% occurring once. CD4+ cells of the naive, central memory, regulatory and stem cell-like memory types were sorted via CD45RO/CCR7/CD25/CD127/CD95/CD27.

The rearrangement links TRBV4-1 to TRBJ2-2, with 9 bases aligning to TRBD2. Specimen: naive CD4+ T cells from blood. The source of this sequence is a woman younger than 35 in good health. CDR3 residues: CASSQAWTVAGVAGELFF. In DNA, the CDR3 is TGCGCCAGCAGCCAAGCCTGGACAGTAGCGGGAGTGGCCGGGGAGCTGTTTTTT.